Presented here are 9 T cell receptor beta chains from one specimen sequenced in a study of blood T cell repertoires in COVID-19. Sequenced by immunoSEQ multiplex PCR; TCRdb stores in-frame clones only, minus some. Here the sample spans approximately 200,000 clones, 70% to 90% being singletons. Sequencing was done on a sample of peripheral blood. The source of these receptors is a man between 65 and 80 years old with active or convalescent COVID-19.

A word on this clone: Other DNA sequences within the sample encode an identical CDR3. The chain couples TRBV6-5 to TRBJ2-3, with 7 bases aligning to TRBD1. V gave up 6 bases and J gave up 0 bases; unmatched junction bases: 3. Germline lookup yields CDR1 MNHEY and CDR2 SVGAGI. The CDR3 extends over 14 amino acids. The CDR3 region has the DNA TGTGCCAGCAGATCGACAGGGAGCACAGATACGCAGTATTTT. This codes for CASRSTGSTDTQYF.

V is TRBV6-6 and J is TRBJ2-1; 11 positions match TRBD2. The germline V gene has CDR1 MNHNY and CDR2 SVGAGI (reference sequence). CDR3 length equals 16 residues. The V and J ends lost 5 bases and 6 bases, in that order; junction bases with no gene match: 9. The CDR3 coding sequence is TGTGCCAGCAGTGGCCTAGCGGGGGGTGACTCCAATGAGCAGTTCTTC. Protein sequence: CASSGLAGGDSNEQFF.

CDR3 protein: CASSYRGSYEQYF. The CDR3 bases are TGTGCCAGCAGTTACAGGGGCTCCTACGAGCAGTACTTC. The chain employs TRBV27 and TRBJ2-7, with 7 bases identical to TRBD1. V lost 4 bases to trimming and J lost 0 bases; unmatched junction nucleotides: 0. Per germline, CDR1 MNHEY and CDR2 SMNVEV (reference sequence). This CDR3 region has 13 residues.

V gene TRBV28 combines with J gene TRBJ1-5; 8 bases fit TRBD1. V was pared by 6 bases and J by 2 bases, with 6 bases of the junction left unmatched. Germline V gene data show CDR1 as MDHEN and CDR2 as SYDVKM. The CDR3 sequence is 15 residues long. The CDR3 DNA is TGTGCCAGCAGGCCACCGGGACAGGGCAATCAGCCCCAGCATTTT. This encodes CASRPPGQGNQPQHF. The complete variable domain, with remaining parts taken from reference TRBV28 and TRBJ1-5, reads DVKVTQSSRYLVKRTGEKVFLECVQDMDHENMFWYRQDPGLGLRLIYFSYDVKMKEKGDIPEGYSVSREKKERFSLILESASTNQTSMYLCASRPPGQGNQPQHFGDGTRLSIL.

CDR3 sequence (DNA): TGTGCCAGCAGCCTTGGACAGGGGTGGGATGAAAAACTGTTTTTT. It translates to CASSLGQGWDEKLFF. The chain recombines TRBV5-8 with TRBJ1-4, with TRBD1 matching 9 bases. Trimming cost V 4 bases and J 6 bases; bases outside gene matches: 7. The germline gives CDR1 SGHTS, CDR2 YDEGEE. This CDR3 is built from 15 residues. The entire variable domain, with the rest obtained from reference TRBV5-8 and TRBJ1-4, is as follows: EAGVTQSPTHLIKTRGQQATLRCSPISGHTSVYWYQQALGLGLQFLLWYDEGEERNRGNFPPRFSGRQFPNYSSELNVNALELEDSALYLCASSLGQGWDEKLFFGSGTQLSVL.

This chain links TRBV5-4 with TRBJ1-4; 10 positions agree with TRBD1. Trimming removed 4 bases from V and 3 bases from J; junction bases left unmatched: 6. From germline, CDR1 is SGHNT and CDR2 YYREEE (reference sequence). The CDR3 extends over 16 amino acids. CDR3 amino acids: CASSVGQGTANEKLFF. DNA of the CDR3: TGTGCCAGCAGCGTGGGACAGGGGACGGCTAATGAAAAACTGTTTTTT. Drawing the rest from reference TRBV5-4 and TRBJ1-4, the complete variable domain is ETGVTQSPTHLIKTRGQQVTLRCSSQSGHNTVSWYQQALGQGPQFIFQYYREEENGRGNFPPRFSGLQFPNYSSELNVNALELDDSALYLCASSVGQGTANEKLFFGSGTQLSVL.

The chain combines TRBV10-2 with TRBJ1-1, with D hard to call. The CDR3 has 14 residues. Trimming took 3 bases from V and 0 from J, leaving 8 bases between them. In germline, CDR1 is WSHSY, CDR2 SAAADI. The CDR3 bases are TGCGCCAGCAGTGACTGGAGGGTGAACACTGAAGCTTTCTTT. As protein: CASSDWRVNTEAFF.

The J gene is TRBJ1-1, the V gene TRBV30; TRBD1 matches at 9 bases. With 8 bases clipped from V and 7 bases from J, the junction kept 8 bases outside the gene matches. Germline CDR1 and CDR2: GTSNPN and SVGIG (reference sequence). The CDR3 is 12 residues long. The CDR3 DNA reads TGTGCCGGTCCGACAGGGGGAGGTGAAGCTTTCTTT. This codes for CAGPTGGGEAFF.

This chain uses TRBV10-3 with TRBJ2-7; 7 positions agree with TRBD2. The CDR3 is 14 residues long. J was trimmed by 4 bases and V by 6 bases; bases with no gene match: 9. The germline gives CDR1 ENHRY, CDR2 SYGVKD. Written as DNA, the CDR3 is TGTGCCATCAGGAAGGGGCGGGAGTGGTACGAGCAGTACTTC. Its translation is CAIRKGREWYEQYF.